Listed here is a single T cell receptor beta chain. Its antigen is not identified. This record belongs to a study of T-cell memory formation after mild COVID-19. Findings and limits, study-wide: Second-wave clones reaching peak frequency on day 37 lacked confirmed SARS-CoV-2 specificity. Day 15 to 85 contractors were CD4/CD8 balanced; later expanders leaned CD4+.

It was 5'RACE with constant-segment primers that produced the TCR alpha and TCR beta cDNA libraries, which carried sample barcodes and UMIs. TCRdb reprocessed the 5' RACE reads with MiXCR, giving one entry per CDR3 protein. The table has 150,000 to 200,000 distinct CDR3 sequences, roughly a third seen once. Germline V gene data show CDR1 as KGHDR and CDR2 as SFDVKD. The CDR3 has 15 residues. V was shortened by 4 bases and J by 7 bases, with 15 bases between the two germline ends. The J gene is TRBJ1-4, the V gene TRBV24-1; D remains ambiguous. This receptor was identified in an adult woman who had mild COVID-19 (a few samples of this study predate the infection). Cell type and time point are not known. Sequences were obtained from PBMCs or a T cell subset sorted from them (not recorded which). The chain's CDR3 is CATSDPVAAGEKLFF. The CDR3 DNA follows: TGTGCCACCAGTGACCCTGTCGCCGCGGGTGAAAAACTGTTTTTT.